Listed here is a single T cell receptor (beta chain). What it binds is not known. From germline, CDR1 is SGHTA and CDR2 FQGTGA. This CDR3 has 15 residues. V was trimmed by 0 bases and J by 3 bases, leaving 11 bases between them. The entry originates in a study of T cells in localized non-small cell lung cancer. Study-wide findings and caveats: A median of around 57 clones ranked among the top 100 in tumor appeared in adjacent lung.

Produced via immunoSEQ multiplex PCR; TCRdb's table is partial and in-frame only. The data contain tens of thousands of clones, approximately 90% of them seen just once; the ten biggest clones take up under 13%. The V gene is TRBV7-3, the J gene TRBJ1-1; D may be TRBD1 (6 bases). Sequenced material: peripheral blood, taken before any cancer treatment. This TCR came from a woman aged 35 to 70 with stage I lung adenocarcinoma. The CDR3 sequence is CASSLTPGADTEAFF. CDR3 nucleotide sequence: TGTGCCAGCAGCTTAACCCCGGGGGCGGACACTGAAGCTTTCTTT.